This TCR beta chain was documented in a study of cytomegalovirus exposure and HLA in healthy donors. Study background: Earlier results showed roughly 120 million unique TCR beta sequences derived from roughly 180 million T cells.

Primers included in the PCR were 60 Vbeta and 13 Jbeta primers. Sequencing used immunoSEQ multiplex PCR; TCRdb keeps in-frame clones, though not all of them. The data contain 150,000 to 200,000 clones, roughly 79% of them singletons. The sequenced sample consisted of PBMCs. The receptor was isolated from a male donor in good health and CMV-seropositive.

CDR3 DNA: TGTGCCACGGGAGGGGCTCAGCCCCAGCATTTT. Amino acids: CATGGAQPQHF. The chain combines TRBV7-9 with TRBJ1-5, with D tentatively TRBD1 (5 bases). With 10 bases removed from V and 6 bases from J, the gap between germline ends came to 10 bases. CDR3 length: 11 amino acids. Germline V gives CDR1 SEHNR, CDR2 FQNEAQ (reference sequence).